This T cell receptor (beta chain) was sequenced in a study of CD8+ T cells in alopecia areata. Trimming cost V 4 bases and J 4 bases; bases outside gene matches: 3. Germline V gene sequence: CDR1 LGHNA, CDR2 YNLKQL (reference sequence). CDR3 size: 14 residues. Details on this clone: Its antigen is not known. Mouse germline and gene names are used. The CDR3 end lies 4 residues beyond the end of the read and is filled in from the germline J gene.

Points from the study as a whole: Researchers reported that TCR sharing among patients proved less clear than in mice, possibly HLA-linked. Higher clonality than in normal scalp was seen in lesional scalp, especially alopecia totalis/universalis.

RNA extraction and reverse transcription yielded cDNA as sequencing template. Sequencing was performed with immunoSEQ multiplex PCR; in TCRdb, only in-frame clones are kept and a portion is missing. Altogether 90,000 to 130,000 clones were found in the sample, and no singletons occur. The TCR sequence derives from a C3H/HeJ mouse with alopecia areata. The mouse strain carries the MHC haplotype H2-k. The J gene is TRBJ2-1, the V gene TRBV5; 8 bases map to TRBD2. The sequenced sample was lesional skin. CDR3 region: CASSPDWEYAEQFF. CDR3 DNA (partial): TGTGCCAGCAGCCCGGACTGGGAATATGCT.